This T cell receptor beta chain was recovered during a study of blood T cell repertoires in COVID-19. Study-level background: Acute-phase and convalescent COVID-19 samples originated in the United States, Italy and Spain. T cells, B-cell-depleted T cells, or PBMCs supplied cDNA or gDNA.

The CDR3 has 16 amino acids. Germline-derived CDR1 and CDR2 are SEHNR and FQNEAQ (reference sequence). V gave up 3 bases and J gave up 2 bases, with 11 bases separating them. Study processing details: Scientists estimated how many nucleated cells there were by amplifying reference gene primers. Sequenced by immunoSEQ multiplex PCR; TCRdb stores in-frame clones only, minus some. D and trimming come from the DNA, and the V and J calls and clone size come from that table. The table shows about 140,000 clones, with roughly 76% occurring only once. The V and J genes are TRBV7-9 and TRBJ2-6, with D tentatively TRBD1 (6 bases). The sequencing sample was made of peripheral blood. The receptor comes from a woman in her forties or fifties with active or convalescent COVID-19. The CDR3 protein is CASSFQGTTGANVLTF. The CDR3 coding sequence is TGTGCCAGCAGCTTCCAGGGGACGACTGGGGCCAACGTCCTGACTTTC.